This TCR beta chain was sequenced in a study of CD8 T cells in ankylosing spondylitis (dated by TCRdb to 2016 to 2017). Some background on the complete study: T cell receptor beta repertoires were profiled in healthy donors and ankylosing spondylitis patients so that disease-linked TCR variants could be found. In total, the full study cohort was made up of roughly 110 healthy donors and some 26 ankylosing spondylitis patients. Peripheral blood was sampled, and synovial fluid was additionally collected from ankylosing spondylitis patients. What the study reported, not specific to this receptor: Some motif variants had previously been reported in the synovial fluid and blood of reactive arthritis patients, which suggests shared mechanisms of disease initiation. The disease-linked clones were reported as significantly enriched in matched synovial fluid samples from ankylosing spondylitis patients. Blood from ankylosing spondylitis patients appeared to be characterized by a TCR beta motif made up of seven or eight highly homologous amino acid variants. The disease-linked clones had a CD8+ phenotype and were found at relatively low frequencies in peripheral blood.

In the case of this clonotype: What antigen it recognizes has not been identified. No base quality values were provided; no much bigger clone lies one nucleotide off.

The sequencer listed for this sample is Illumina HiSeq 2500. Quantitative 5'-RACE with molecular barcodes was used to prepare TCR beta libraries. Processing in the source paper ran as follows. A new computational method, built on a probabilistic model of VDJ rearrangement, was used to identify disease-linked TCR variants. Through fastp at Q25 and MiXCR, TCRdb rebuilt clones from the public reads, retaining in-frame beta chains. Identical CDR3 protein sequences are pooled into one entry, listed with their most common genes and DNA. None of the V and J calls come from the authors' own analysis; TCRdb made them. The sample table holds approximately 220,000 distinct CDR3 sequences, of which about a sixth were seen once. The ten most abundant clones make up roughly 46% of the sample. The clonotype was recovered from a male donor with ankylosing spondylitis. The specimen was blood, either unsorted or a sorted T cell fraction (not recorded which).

The nucleotide sequence reads as follows: TGTGCCAGCAGTGAACCCAGTATAGGACGGAACACCGGGGAGCTGTTTTTT. Translated, it gives CASSEPSIGRNTGELFF. The chain was built from TRBV6-1 and TRBJ2-2, with the D gene not clear enough to name. CDR1 and CDR2 were assigned from the germline V gene as MNHNS and SASEGT. V loses 2 bases of germline sequence and J loses 1 base, and the interval between the two ends is 14 bases. The CDR3 spans 17 residues, from the cysteine through the phenylalanine. Just the 51-base CDR3 DNA is kept, in frame starting at base 1.